Listed below are T cell receptor beta chains from one sample, sequenced in a study of shared clonotypes between healthy human individuals. Sequenced by immunoSEQ multiplex PCR; TCRdb stores in-frame clones only, minus some. Of 2.3 million or so clones in the sample, approximately 95% are singletons; the top ten hold 0.39%. Input material: naive CD4+ T cells from PBMCs. The origin of the receptors is a young man in good health. Some clones in this sample may be carry-over from other donors' samples. The CDR3 runs from the conserved cysteine through the conserved F or W. The order of the fields is V gene, J gene, clone size, CDR3 protein. Size values are once, few and many counts, or a class for expanded clones, and some rows have none.

>TRBV5-1|TRBJ2-3|.
CASSQLAGGSTDTQYF
>TRBV18|TRBJ2-1|.
CASSPVLRISYNEQFF
>TRBV19|TRBJ2-6|.
CASSPGRTGSSGANVLTF
>TRBV2|TRBJ1-1|.
CASSPVPSGTEAFF
>TRBV2|TRBJ2-2|.
CASSVWGATGELFF
>TRBV18|TRBJ2-5|.
CASSAGLAGAWETQYF
>TRBV28|TRBJ2-3|.
CASRLAASTDTQYF
>TRBV7-2|TRBJ2-5|.
CASSLFRAGAGETQYF
>TRBV5-1|TRBJ2-2|few
CASSFWGGEAGELFF
>TRBV27|TRBJ2-7|few
CASSVGTGQYLYEQYF
>TRBV5-1|TRBJ1-5|.
CASSMQGNQPQHF
>TRBV29-1|TRBJ2-3|.
CSARGWGTDTQYF
>TRBV4-2|TRBJ2-7|.
CASSHPTSRGLAGIYEQYF
>TRBV5-1|TRBJ2-7|.
CASSLDSVREGYF
>TRBV11-2|TRBJ2-5|once
CASSLGWEETQYF